The 26 T cell receptor beta chains presented below share a single source sample, sequenced in a study of T cells in Graves' hyperthyroidism and ophthalmopathy. Researchers amplified the TCR beta CDR3 regions from RNA transcripts. With the HTBI primer set, the TCR CDR3 went through a first round of RT-PCR. MiXCR, run by TCRdb on the multiplex PCR reads, gives a single entry per CDR3 protein. The top ten hold approximately 7.5% of the sample, which has hundreds of thousands of distinct CDR3 sequences, approximately 14% seen once. The sample taken for sequencing was blood. The source is a young woman with Graves' hyperthyroidism.

Many counts were recorded for this clonotype. The V gene is TRBV2, the J gene TRBJ2-3; 10 nucleotides line up with TRBD2. Germline V gene lookup returns CDR1 SNHLY and CDR2 FYNNEI. J was trimmed by 4 bases and V by 7 bases; bases with no gene match: 5. The CDR3 runs 14 residues. In DNA, the CDR3 is TGTGCCAGCACTAGCGGGAGAGGCGCAGATACGCAGTATTTT. This translates into CASTSGRGADTQYF.

The chain couples TRBV19 to TRBJ1-6; D possibly corresponds to TRBD1 (5 bases). V lost 7 bases and J lost 9, with 25 bases in between. The germline V gene has CDR1 LNHDA and CDR2 SQIVND (reference sequence). This CDR3 is built from 17 residues. The CDR3: CASTLSRDSILGSPLHF. The CDR3 nucleotides read TGTGCCAGTACCCTTTCTCGGGACTCAATTCTTGGTTCACCCCTCCACTTT.

This clonotype came up many times. In DNA, the CDR3 is TGTGCCAGCAGCTACCGCCGGGGTGGCGCCCCAGATACGCAGTATTTT. It yields the protein CASSYRRGGAPDTQYF. The chain links TRBV7-2 to TRBJ2-3; D is possibly TRBD2 (5 bases). Germline assignment: CDR1 SGHTA and CDR2 FQGNSA. The CDR3 extends over 16 amino acids. V lost 4 bases and J 4 bases, leaving 18 bases between the germline ends.

This clonotype appeared many times. V is TRBV7-9 and J is TRBJ2-2; D is ambiguous. V was clipped by 1 base and J by 5 bases, with 11 bases between them. In germline, CDR1 is SEHNR, CDR2 FQNEAQ (reference sequence). This CDR3 is 15 amino acids long. The CDR3 coding sequence is TGTGCCAGCAGCTTAGATGCGAGCAGGACCGGGGAGCTGTTTTTT. Encoded protein: CASSLDASRTGELFF.

The chain joins TRBV19 to TRBJ1-3; weak D call: TRBD1 (6 bases). Looked up from germline, CDR1 is LNHDA and CDR2 is SQIVND (reference sequence). The ends were cut back, 6 bases at V and 0 bases at J, with 15 bases in the middle. This CDR3 spans 16 amino acids. In DNA form, the CDR3 reads TGTGCCAGTAGCCCTTTACAGGGCCTCTCTGGAAACACCATATATTTT. It encodes CASSPLQGLSGNTIYF.

In this sample, this clonotype turned up many times. The rearrangement links TRBV9 to TRBJ2-5, with D possibly TRBD2 on 6 matching bases. The CDR3 totals 16 residues. Trimming shortened V by 4 bases and J by 2 bases, and 18 bases separated the two germline ends. CDR1 and CDR2 (germline): SGDLS, YYNGEE. CDR3 sequence reads: CASSLGVAALQETQYF. CDR3 sequence (DNA): TGTGCCAGCAGCCTAGGGGTAGCGGCTCTTCAAGAGACCCAGTACTTC. Together with reference TRBV9 and TRBJ2-5, the CDR3 gives the full variable domain: DSGVTQTPKHLITATGQRVTLRCSPRSGDLSVYWYQQSLDQGLQFLIQYYNGEERAKGNILERFSAQQFPDLHSELNLSSLELGDSALYFCASSLGVAALQETQYFGPGTRLLVL.

The sample holds many counts of this clonotype. The genes are TRBV6-2 or TRBV6-3 and TRBJ2-1; 12 bases match TRBD2. The trim removed 5 bases at V and 15 bases at J, leaving 14 bases unmatched. Germline values: CDR1 MNHEY, CDR2 SVGEGT. This CDR3 has 15 residues. CDR3 sequence reads: CASSPEGLAGGKLFF. The CDR3, as DNA: TGTGCCAGCAGTCCCGAGGGACTAGCGGGCGGGAAGCTGTTCTTC.

This clonotype was detected many times. J is TRBJ1-5 and V is TRBV27; 7 nucleotides agree with TRBD1. The V and J ends lost 5 bases and 3 bases, in that order; junction bases with no gene match: 4. This CDR3 is 14 amino acids long. Germline CDR1 MNHEY, CDR2 SMNVEV (reference sequence). This CDR3 is CASSVTGVNQPQHF. The CDR3 DNA sequence: TGTGCCAGCAGTGTTACAGGGGTCAATCAGCCCCAGCATTTT.

V usage is TRBV12-3 or TRBV12-4 and J usage is TRBJ1-3; 9 bases map to TRBD1. V dropped 6 bases and J dropped 2; count of bases not matched to a gene: 5. CDR3 length: 15 residues. The CDR3 DNA sequence: TGTGCCAGCAGGGGACAGGGTAGCACTGGAAACACCATATATTTT. Its protein is CASRGQGSTGNTIYF.

In this sample, this clonotype turned up many times. The chain uses TRBV12-3 or TRBV12-4 and TRBJ2-3; 7 bases match TRBD1. The junction had 6 bases not matched to a gene; V was cut back by 5 bases and J by 4 bases. This CDR3 is 14 amino acids long. The CDR3 loop is CASSAGTAADTQYF. CDR3 nucleotide sequence: TGTGCCAGCAGTGCTGGGACAGCCGCAGATACGCAGTATTTT.

The genes are TRBV7-2 and TRBJ1-4; D remains unclear. The CDR3 contains 11 residues. V dropped 1 base and J dropped 15 bases, with 9 bases sitting between them. Germline V CDR1 and CDR2: SGHTA, FQGNSA. The CDR3 DNA is TGTGCCAGCAGCTTAGGGGGAAGGGTGTTTTTT. Translating it yields CASSLGGRVFF.

There are many counts of this clonotype. The V and J genes are TRBV3-1 and TRBJ1-2, with unresolved D. Germline CDR1 is LGHDT and CDR2 is YNNKEL (reference sequence). This CDR3 contains 11 residues. The ends were cut back, 0 bases at V and 10 bases at J, with 6 bases in the middle. DNA for the CDR3: TGTGCCAGCAGCCAAGAGTTGTTCTACACCTTC. Protein: CASSQELFYTF. The full variable domain, with the rest looked up from reference TRBV3-1 and TRBJ1-2, is DTAVSQTPKYLVTQMGNDKSIKCEQNLGHDTMYWYKQDSKKFLKIMFSYNNKELIINETVPNRFSPKSPDKAHLNLHINSLELGDSAVYFCASSQELFYTFGSGTRLTVV.

With regard to this clonotype: A much larger clone differs from this one at a single base, so this may be a read error. This chain uses TRBV9 with TRBJ2-1, with TRBD2 matching over 14 bases. V shed 6 bases, J shed 12 bases, and the junction held 11 bases outside the gene matches. The CDR3 sequence is 15 residues long. The germline CDR1 and CDR2 sequences are SGDLS and YYNGEE. CDR3 amino acids: CASNLGTSGGGGQFF. CDR3 coding DNA: TGTGCCAGCAATCTTGGGACTAGCGGGGGCGGGGGGCAGTTCTTC. Supplemented by reference TRBV9 and TRBJ2-1, the full variable domain reads DSGVTQTPKHLITATGQRVTLRCSPRSGDLSVYWYQQSLDQGLQFLIQYYNGEERAKGNILERFSAQQFPDLHSELNLSSLELGDSALYFCASNLGTSGGGGQFFGPGTRLTVL.

This clonotype was detected many times. V gene TRBV27 combines with J gene TRBJ1-1, with 7 bases aligning to TRBD1. The CDR3 spans 12 residues. Looked up from germline, CDR1 is MNHEY and CDR2 is SMNVEV (reference sequence). Trimming took 10 bases from V and 4 from J; bases not matched to a gene: 6. The CDR3 here is CATRDRATEAFF. CDR3 DNA: TGTGCCACCAGAGACAGGGCCACTGAAGCTTTCTTT.

This clonotype has a count of ten or more. This CDR3 reads CASSPRTRGSHTQYF. The CDR3 coding sequence is TGTGCCAGCAGCCCCAGGACTAGGGGTAGTCATACGCAGTATTTT. The V call is TRBV13, the J call TRBJ2-3, with 7 nucleotides matching TRBD2. CDR1 and CDR2 from the germline V gene are PRHDT and FYEKMQ (reference sequence). The CDR3 totals 15 residues. J was trimmed by 7 bases and V by 5 bases; bases with no gene match: 12.

This rearrangement joins TRBV20-1 to TRBJ2-3, with 11 bases lining up with TRBD2. Per germline, CDR1 DFQATT and CDR2 SNEGSKA (reference sequence). The CDR3 is made up of 15 amino acids. The J segment lost 9 bases and the V segment lost 1 base, leaving 9 bases of the junction unmatched. The CDR3 region has the DNA TGCAGTGCTAGAGCGGGCCGACTAGCGGGATTAACGCAGTATTTT. Its translation: CSARAGRLAGLTQYF.

This clonotype was counted at least ten times. The V call is TRBV19, the J call TRBJ2-7, with D possibly TRBD2 on 5 matching bases. The CDR3 sequence is 16 residues long. Germline V gene sequence: CDR1 LNHDA, CDR2 SQIVND (reference sequence). With 3 bases removed from V and 0 bases from J, the gap between germline ends came to 15 bases. CDR3 sequence: CASSIFGVGSSYEQYF. Written as DNA, the CDR3 is TGTGCCAGTAGTATCTTTGGCGTGGGGAGCTCCTACGAGCAGTACTTC. Complete variable domain (other parts from reference TRBV19 and TRBJ2-7): DGGITQSPKYLFRKEGQNVTLSCEQNLNHDAMYWYRQDPGQGLRLIYYSQIVNDFQKGDIAEGYSVSREKKESFPLTVTSAQKNPTAFYLCASSIFGVGSSYEQYFGPGTRLTVT.

This clonotype was detected many times. The J gene is TRBJ2-7, the V gene TRBV6-1, with 7 positions matching TRBD2. The CDR3 has 17 residues. Germline V CDR1 and CDR2: MNHNS, SASEGT. After removal of 6 bases from V and 4 bases from J, the junction contained 18 bases not matched to a gene. The CDR3 protein is CASRGSGGREGRYEQYF. The CDR3 DNA reads TGTGCCAGCAGGGGCTCGGGGGGTCGGGAAGGTCGGTACGAGCAGTACTTC.

This clonotype was detected ten times or more. The chain recombines TRBV6-1 with TRBJ1-6; D might be TRBD1 (5 bases). The V gene lost 1 base and the J gene lost 5 bases, with 9 bases spanning the gap. The CDR3 has 15 amino acids. Germline CDR1 and CDR2: MNHNS and SASEGT. The CDR3 region is CASSEGGRDNSPLHF. CDR3 nucleotide sequence: TGTGCCAGCAGTGAAGGGGGCAGGGATAATTCACCCCTCCACTTT.

In its sample, this clonotype was seen many times. The chain recombines TRBV3-1 with TRBJ2-1, with D perhaps given as TRBD1 or TRBD2 (5 bases each). Trimming left V 1 base short and J 14 bases short, with 12 bases between. CDR1 and CDR2 from the germline V gene are LGHDT and YNNKEL (reference sequence). The CDR3 has 12 amino acids. The CDR3: CASSQGSGLEFF. The CDR3 nucleotides are TGTGCCAGCAGCCAAGGATCGGGGCTTGAGTTCTTC.

CDR3 protein: CATRSGDILADTQYF. The CDR3 DNA reads TGTGCCACCAGGTCGGGGGACATCCTAGCAGATACGCAGTATTTT. This rearrangement joins TRBV15 to TRBJ2-3; D is perhaps TRBD1 or TRBD2 (6 bases each). V gave up 6 bases and J gave up 4 bases, with 17 bases separating them. Per germline, CDR1 LNHNV and CDR2 YYDKDF (reference sequence). The CDR3 totals 15 residues.

The chain carries TRBV11-2 and TRBJ2-1; 8 positions match TRBD2. Germline CDR1 is SGHAT and CDR2 is FQNNGV. With 0 bases clipped from V and 2 bases from J, the junction kept 3 bases outside the gene matches. The CDR3 consists of 16 residues. DNA for the CDR3: TGTGCCAGCAGCTTAGACAGCGGGAGAACCTACAATGAGCAGTTCTTC. It encodes CASSLDSGRTYNEQFF.

This clonotype was counted ten times or more. The junction and the germline gene differ at one end; a read error may be behind it. The chain combines TRBV6-1 with TRBJ1-5; tentative D call: TRBD1 (6 bases). The length of the CDR3 is 15 residues. In germline, CDR1 is MNHNS, CDR2 SASEGT. The CDR3 nucleotides are TGTGCCAGCAGGAGGGGGGCTTATAGCTATCAGCCCCAGCATTTT. This translates into CASRRGAYSYQPQHF.

The chain combines TRBV6-5 with TRBJ2-5, with D possibly matching TRBD1 (6 bases). The CDR3 loop spans 14 amino acids. The V end lost 3 bases, the J end lost 5 bases, and 13 bases lay between the germline ends. The germline CDR1 and CDR2 sequences are MNHEY and SVGAGI. CDR3 region: CASSYGQPRETQYF. CDR3 DNA: TGTGCCAGCAGTTATGGACAGCCGAGGGAGACCCAGTACTTC.

This clonotype appeared a few times. This chain joins TRBV7-9 and TRBJ1-2; D gene unclear. Germline CDR1 and CDR2: SEHNR and FQNEAQ (reference sequence). The CDR3 contains 9 residues. V shed 10 bases and J shed 7 bases, with 7 bases lying between them. CDR3 in amino acids: CATGSGYTF. CDR3 in DNA: TGTGCCACCGGGTCTGGCTACACCTTC.

This clonotype was found many times. The chain links TRBV12-3 or TRBV12-4 to TRBJ2-5, with TRBD2 matching 11 bases. The CDR3 length is 20 residues. The trim removed 3 bases at V and 5 bases at J, leaving 20 bases unmatched. The CDR3 loop is CASSFRPHRLLAGVEETQYF. The CDR3 bases are TGTGCCAGCAGTTTTCGTCCACATAGGTTACTAGCGGGGGTGGAGGAGACCCAGTACTTC.